This TCR beta chain was retrieved from a study of T cell responses to AZD1222 COVID-19 vaccine. The study, taken as a whole, reports: Unmutated variant regions reportedly attract nearly half of all spike-specific TCRs. When two AZD1222 doses had been given, Spike-specific TCR breadth and depth rose. Baseline testing showed seropositivity in only five to seven AZD1222 recipients. White British donors predominated, females outnumbered males, and clonal diversity was possibly underestimated.

Only in-frame clones appear in the TCRdb table, and some are missing; sequencing was by immunoSEQ multiplex PCR. The table lists 210,000 or so clones, around 94% of them singletons, with approximately 1.5% in the top ten. V lost 4 bases, J lost 5 bases, and 17 bases lay in between. The CDR3 runs to 14 residues. Germline CDR1 GTSNPN, CDR2 SVGIG (reference sequence). For this clone: The target antigen is unknown.

This receptor was taken from an adult who received the MenACWY meningococcal vaccine as a control. The chain has TRBV30 and TRBJ1-1; the D is unclear. The input for sequencing was peripheral blood, taken 28 days after the second dose of the MenACWY control vaccine. Written as DNA, the CDR3 is TGTGCCTGGAATCCCCCCATGCCGAGGACTGAAGCTTTCTTT. Translating gives CAWNPPMPRTEAFF.